What follows is one T cell receptor beta chain and its context. What it binds is unknown. Profiling relied on immunoSEQ multiplex PCR, and the TCRdb table lists in-frame clones only, not all of them. The table includes about 360,000 clones, 80% to 90% detected once. V was pared by 4 bases and J by 0 bases, with 4 bases of the junction left unmatched. The CDR3 covers 15 residues. Germline-derived CDR1 and CDR2 are SGHRS and YFSETQ. These data are taken from a study of cytomegalovirus exposure and HLA in healthy donors. Across the study: It was reported in a later analysis that the same platform had been used for the 90 to 150 validation repertoires as for the 666 first-cohort repertoires.

Overall study results and limits: Most TCRs appeared rarely, but some public TCRs recurred in many donors. A list of around 150 TCR beta chains associated with cytomegalovirus was given.

The gene calls are TRBV5-1 and TRBJ2-3; 8 bases match TRBD1. Sequenced input: PBMCs. The clonotype comes from a woman under 30 in good health and CMV-seronegative. Here the CDR3 reads CASSEGTGSTDTQYF. The CDR3 coding sequence is TGCGCCAGCAGCGAAGGGACAGGAAGCACAGATACGCAGTATTTT.